Given below is one T cell receptor (beta chain) in context. The table came from immunoSEQ multiplex PCR; TCRdb's copy has only in-frame clones and leaves some out. The sample lists about 200,000 clones, about 85% occurring once. This sample was taken from a study of blood T cell repertoires in COVID-19. Across the study: Collection of acute and convalescent COVID-19 samples took place in the United States, Italy and Spain. T cells, B-cell-depleted T cells, or PBMCs supplied cDNA or gDNA.

The ends were cut back, 3 bases at V and 6 bases at J, with 12 bases in the middle. In germline, CDR1 is SQVTM, CDR2 ANQGSEA. This CDR3 has 13 amino acids. Across under 25 US areas, participants ranged in age from 18 to 89 years. All recovered Cohort 3 donors got two negative PCRs, got clearance, or saw symptom resolution. This TCR derives from a middle-aged man who had recovered from COVID-19. Material: PBMCs or T cells enriched from blood (not recorded which). The rearrangement links TRBV29-1 to TRBJ1-3, with D unresolved. The DNA of the CDR3 is TGCAGCGTTGACGACGGCGGCATAAACACCATATATTTT. Amino acids: CSVDDGGINTIYF.